Listed below are T cell receptor beta chains from one sample, sequenced in a study of T cells in Graves' hyperthyroidism and ophthalmopathy. A single record per CDR3 protein comes from TCRdb applying MiXCR to the multiplex PCR reads. Of roughly 100,000 distinct CDR3 sequences in the sample, about 37% are singletons; the top ten hold approximately 10%. Sequencing was carried out using peripheral blood or thyroid tissue (not recorded which). The receptors originated from a young woman with Graves' hyperthyroidism. Each CDR3 is given with its conserved first and last residue. The order of the fields is V gene, J gene, D gene, clone size, CDR3 protein, CDR3 DNA. The D gene is left open where the match is weak. Clone size, where shown, is once, few, many, or a class for clones that have expanded.

V gene: TRBV10-3; J gene: TRBJ1-4; D gene: .; clone size: .; CDR3 protein: CAISETGYEKLFF; CDR3 DNA: TGTGCCATCAGTGAGACAGGGTATGAAAAACTGTTTTTT
V gene: TRBV18; J gene: TRBJ1-1; D gene: .; clone size: many; CDR3 protein: CASSPDSGTEAFF; CDR3 DNA: TGTGCCAGCTCACCCGATAGCGGCACTGAAGCTTTCTTT
V gene: TRBV2; J gene: TRBJ2-2; D gene: .; clone size: .; CDR3 protein: CASRYGGEIF; CDR3 DNA: TGTGCCAGCAGGTACGGCGGCGAAATTTTT
V gene: TRBV2; J gene: TRBJ1-1; D gene: TRBD1; clone size: .; CDR3 protein: CASSGNRGRTEAFF; CDR3 DNA: TGTGCCAGCAGTGGCAACAGGGGGCGGACTGAAGCTTTCTTT
V gene: TRBV18; J gene: TRBJ1-1; D gene: .; clone size: many; CDR3 protein: CASSKDVNTEAFF; CDR3 DNA: TGTGCTAGCTCAAAGGACGTAAACACTGAAGCTTTCTTT
V gene: TRBV28; J gene: TRBJ2-5; D gene: .; clone size: many; CDR3 protein: CASSFGRGRGETQYF; CDR3 DNA: TGTGCCAGCAGTTTTGGGCGGGGCAGAGGGGAGACCCAGTACTTC
V gene: TRBV19; J gene: TRBJ2-2; D gene: .; clone size: many; CDR3 protein: CASRMTGDTGELFF; CDR3 DNA: TGTGCCAGTAGGATGACAGGCGACACCGGGGAGCTGTTTTTT
V gene: TRBV11-2; J gene: TRBJ2-5; D gene: TRBD1; clone size: .; CDR3 protein: CASSFVRGRETQYF; CDR3 DNA: TGTGCCAGCAGCTTCGTCAGGGGGCGAGAGACCCAGTACTTC
V gene: TRBV5-8; J gene: TRBJ1-2; D gene: .; clone size: many; CDR3 protein: CASSVRNSYGYTF; CDR3 DNA: TGTGCCAGCAGCGTGAGGAATTCCTATGGCTACACCTTC
V gene: TRBV10-3; J gene: TRBJ2-2; D gene: .; clone size: many; CDR3 protein: CATRALGTPNTGELFF; CDR3 DNA: TGTGCCACCAGAGCACTCGGGACACCCAACACCGGGGAGCTGTTTTTT
V gene: TRBV15; J gene: TRBJ1-1; D gene: .; clone size: .; CDR3 protein: CATSRPGPGVFSTEAFF; CDR3 DNA: TGTGCCACCAGCAGGCCGGGGCCAGGGGTCTTTAGCACTGAAGCTTTCTTT
V gene: TRBV7-8; J gene: TRBJ1-4; D gene: .; clone size: many; CDR3 protein: CASRPAWGRATSMSLFF; CDR3 DNA: TGTGCCAGCAGACCAGCCTGGGGCAGGGCCACCTCCATGTCCCTGTTTTTT
V gene: TRBV20-1; J gene: TRBJ2-5; D gene: .; clone size: .; CDR3 protein: CSASSAELQETQYF; CDR3 DNA: TGCAGTGCTAGTAGCGCAGAGTTACAAGAGACCCAGTACTTC
V gene: TRBV2; J gene: TRBJ1-4; D gene: TRBD1; clone size: many; CDR3 protein: CASSLDRGNEKLFF; CDR3 DNA: TGTGCCAGCAGTCTGGACAGGGGGAATGAAAAACTGTTTTTT
V gene: TRBV20-1; J gene: TRBJ2-7; D gene: TRBD2; clone size: many; CDR3 protein: CSARGGLGSYEQYF; CDR3 DNA: TGCAGTGCTAGAGGGGGACTAGGCTCCTACGAGCAGTACTTC
V gene: TRBV5-5; J gene: TRBJ1-2; D gene: .; clone size: .; CDR3 protein: CAGSLSRNYGYTF; CDR3 DNA: TGTGCCGGCAGCTTGAGCCGGAACTATGGCTACACCTTC
V gene: TRBV15; J gene: TRBJ1-5; D gene: TRBD1; clone size: .; CDR3 protein: CATSSIGQGGQPQHF; CDR3 DNA: TGTGCCACCAGCAGCATAGGACAGGGGGGTCAGCCCCAGCATTTT
V gene: TRBV5-1; J gene: TRBJ1-1; D gene: .; clone size: .; CDR3 protein: CASSLPMNTEAFF; CDR3 DNA: TGTGCCAGCAGCTTACCCATGAACACTGAAGCCTTCTTT
V gene: TRBV5-1; J gene: TRBJ2-7; D gene: .; clone size: many; CDR3 protein: CASSYGTTRGLEQYF; CDR3 DNA: TGCGCCAGCAGCTATGGGACCACCCGTGGATTAGAGCAGTACTTC
V gene: TRBV9; J gene: TRBJ1-5; D gene: .; clone size: .; CDR3 protein: CAGQPYSNKPQHF; CDR3 DNA: TGTGCTGGACAGCCTTATAGCAATAAACCCCAGCATTTT
V gene: TRBV27; J gene: TRBJ1-5; D gene: .; clone size: .; CDR3 protein: CASSLLGLIAPVSNQPQHF; CDR3 DNA: TGTGCCAGCAGTTTATTGGGGCTCATTGCACCAGTTAGCAATCAGCCCCAGCATTTT
V gene: TRBV2; J gene: TRBJ1-2; D gene: .; clone size: .; CDR3 protein: CASSFGGRAGRAGYTF; CDR3 DNA: TGTGCCAGCAGTTTCGGGGGCAGGGCCGGCAGGGCTGGCTACACCTTC
V gene: TRBV10-3; J gene: TRBJ2-7; D gene: TRBD1; clone size: medium-sized; CDR3 protein: CAISESGQISYEQYF; CDR3 DNA: TGTGCCATCAGTGAGTCGGGACAGATCTCCTACGAGCAGTACTTC
V gene: TRBV10-3; J gene: TRBJ2-7; D gene: TRBD2; clone size: many; CDR3 protein: CATRLTSGSTYEQYF; CDR3 DNA: TGTGCCACCCGACTCACTAGCGGGTCAACCTACGAGCAGTACTTC
V gene: TRBV5-1; J gene: TRBJ2-3; D gene: TRBD2; clone size: many; CDR3 protein: CASSLGTSGASTDTQYF; CDR3 DNA: TGCGCCAGCAGCTTGGGGACTAGCGGGGCTAGCACAGATACGCAGTATTTT
V gene: TRBV2; J gene: TRBJ2-5; D gene: .; clone size: .; CDR3 protein: CASSEWLAETQYF; CDR3 DNA: TGTGCCAGCAGTGAGTGGCTAGCGGAGACCCAGTACTTC
V gene: TRBV20-1; J gene: TRBJ1-6; D gene: TRBD1; clone size: .; CDR3 protein: CSAWDRGNSPLHF; CDR3 DNA: TGCAGTGCGTGGGACAGGGGTAATTCACCCCTCCACTTT
V gene: TRBV5-1; J gene: TRBJ1-6; D gene: .; clone size: .; CDR3 protein: CASSSYNSPLHF; CDR3 DNA: TGCGCCAGCAGCTCCTATAATTCACCCCTCCACTTT
V gene: TRBV11-2; J gene: TRBJ2-6; D gene: .; clone size: once; CDR3 protein: CASSLGTF; CDR3 DNA: TGTGCCAGCAGCCTCGGGACTTTC
V gene: TRBV30; J gene: TRBJ2-2; D gene: TRBD2; clone size: .; CDR3 protein: CAWSTAGDLTGELFF; CDR3 DNA: TGTGCCTGGAGTACGGCGGGAGATCTAACCGGGGAGCTGTTTTTT
V gene: TRBV7-9; J gene: TRBJ2-7; D gene: TRBD1; clone size: many; CDR3 protein: CASSSLYFRGQGPHEQYF; CDR3 DNA: TGTGCCAGCAGCTCACTATACTTCCGTGGACAGGGGCCCCACGAGCAGTACTTC
V gene: TRBV5-6; J gene: TRBJ2-6; D gene: .; clone size: .; CDR3 protein: CTSSFGWHGANVLTF; CDR3 DNA: TGTACCAGCAGCTTCGGGTGGCACGGGGCCAACGTCCTGACTTTT
V gene: TRBV10-3; J gene: TRBJ1-5; D gene: TRBD1; clone size: many; CDR3 protein: CAISPGRGRFNNQPQHF; CDR3 DNA: TGTGCCATCAGCCCCGGCAGGGGGCGGTTTAACAATCAGCCCCAGCATTTT